The 15 T cell receptor beta chains below all came from one sample that was sequenced in a study of blood T cell repertoires in COVID-19. Produced via immunoSEQ multiplex PCR; TCRdb's table is partial and in-frame only. The top ten hold 2.5% of the sample, which has approximately 220,000 clones, about four fifths seen once. The specimen sequenced was peripheral blood. All receptors come from a woman aged 40 to 50 with active or convalescent COVID-19.

The chain couples TRBV12-3 or TRBV12-4 to TRBJ1-2, with D unresolved. The CDR3 spans 12 residues. V was cut by 8 bases and J by 4 bases, with 11 bases left in between. This CDR3 is CASSSSFYGYTF. CDR3 DNA sequence: TGTGCCAGCTCGTCGTCTTTCTATGGCTACACCTTC.

The chain carries TRBV7-9 and TRBJ2-1; TRBD2 aligns across 10 bases. V shed 5 bases and J 6 bases; nucleotides not matched to a gene: 16. This CDR3 spans 18 amino acids. Germline CDR1 reads SEHNR; CDR2 reads FQNEAQ (reference sequence). The CDR3 DNA follows: TGTGCCAGCAGCCGCACCCTCGTAGCGGGGGGCCCCCGCAATGAGCAGTTCTTC. Translated: CASSRTLVAGGPRNEQFF.

The chain joins TRBV6-2 or TRBV6-3 to TRBJ1-5; 9 bases are shared with TRBD1. Losses at the gene ends were 5 bases for V and 11 bases for J; bases not matched to a gene: 22. Per the germline V gene, CDR1 is MNHEY and CDR2 is SVGEGT. This CDR3 region has 18 residues. The CDR3 reads CASSTRDRAAGVFRTQHF. CDR3 sequence (DNA): TGTGCCAGCAGTACCCGGGACAGGGCCGCGGGGGTCTTTAGGACCCAGCATTTT.

This clone turned up a few times. The gene calls are TRBV29-1 and TRBJ1-4; D unclear. The V gene lost 7 bases and the J gene lost 8 bases, with 23 bases spanning the gap. Germline loops: CDR1 SQVTM, CDR2 ANQGSEA. The CDR3 length is 15 residues. CDR3 in amino acids: CSAAGIDALREKLFF. The CDR3 nucleotides are TGCAGCGCAGCGGGGATTGACGCCTTGCGGGAAAAACTGTTTTTT.

J is TRBJ1-2 and V is TRBV7-9; TRBD1 matches 10 bases. This CDR3 contains 12 residues. The J segment lost 13 bases and the V segment lost 5 bases, leaving 7 bases of the junction unmatched. Germline loops: CDR1 SEHNR, CDR2 FQNEAQ (reference sequence). DNA for the CDR3: TGTGCCAGCAGCCCCGGGACAGGGGCGTGCACCTTC. It codes for CASSPGTGACTF.

The chain joins TRBV13 to TRBJ2-2; 8 nucleotides line up with TRBD1. The V gene end was trimmed by 5 bases and the J gene end by 5 bases; junction bases not matched to a gene: 13. The length of the CDR3 is 17 residues. Germline lookup yields CDR1 PRHDT and CDR2 FYEKMQ (reference sequence). DNA for the CDR3: TGTGCCAGCAGCAACTCCGGAACAGGGGGGAGAACCGGGGAGCTGTTTTTT. It yields the protein CASSNSGTGGRTGELFF.

The chain combines TRBV19 with TRBJ1-2; perhaps TRBD1 as D (6 bases). The V and J ends lost 4 bases and 1 base respectively, with 10 bases between them. The CDR3 runs 14 residues. Germline loops: CDR1 LNHDA, CDR2 SQIVND (reference sequence). CDR3 coding DNA: TGTGCCAGTAGTAGAGGGGGTGATAACTATGGCTACACCTTC. Protein: CASSRGGDNYGYTF.

The rearrangement uses TRBV2 and TRBJ1-1; no reliable D call. Germline V CDR1 and CDR2: SNHLY, FYNNEI. V was clipped by 6 bases and J by 4 bases, with 12 bases between them. The CDR3 length is 13 residues. The CDR3 DNA sequence: TGTGCCAGCAGGGGCCCTACCCTCACTGAAGCTTTCTTT. Residues: CASRGPTLTEAFF.

This chain connects TRBV18 to TRBJ1-6; D is undetermined. Trimming cost V 3 bases and J 0 bases, with 15 bases left between them. This CDR3 has 18 residues. CDR1 and CDR2 (germline): KGHSH, LQKENI. The CDR3 loop is CASSPRGATSSYNSPLHF. Written as DNA, the CDR3 is TGTGCCAGCTCACCGAGAGGCGCGACGAGCTCCTATAATTCACCCCTCCACTTT. Combining the CDR3 with reference TRBV18 and TRBJ1-6 gives the whole variable domain NAGVMQNPRHLVRRRGQEARLRCSPMKGHSHVYWYRQLPEEGLKFMVYLQKENIIDESGMPKERFSAEFPKEGPSILRIQQVVRGDSAAYFCASSPRGATSSYNSPLHFGNGTRLTVT.

The chain joins TRBV9 to TRBJ1-1, with 7 bases aligning to TRBD1. Germline V gene data show CDR1 as SGDLS and CDR2 as YYNGEE. The junction had 1 base not matched to a gene; V was cut back by 3 bases and J by 5 bases. The CDR3 runs to 12 residues. As DNA, the CDR3 is TGTGCCAGCAGCGCGACAGGGACTGAAGCTTTCTTT. This gives the protein CASSATGTEAFF.

CDR3 in amino acids: CAISEEGDTEAFF. CDR3 sequence (DNA): TGTGCCATCAGTGAGGAGGGGGATACTGAAGCTTTCTTT. V gene TRBV10-3 combines with J gene TRBJ1-1; D perhaps matches TRBD1 (6 bases). Trimming left V 2 bases short and J 5 bases short, with 9 bases between. CDR3 length equals 13 residues. Germline CDR1 ENHRY, CDR2 SYGVKD.

The rearrangement joins TRBV11-3 to TRBJ2-3; 7 bases agree with TRBD2. Germline loops: CDR1 SGHNT, CDR2 YENEEA. The CDR3 is 14 amino acids. V lost 4 bases to trimming and J lost 2 bases; unmatched junction nucleotides: 3. The CDR3 bases are TGTGCCAGCAGCTCCCAGCGGGACACAGATACGCAGTATTTT. This sequence encodes CASSSQRDTDTQYF.

The chain links TRBV6-6 to TRBJ2-5; 16 nucleotides match TRBD2. The V segment lost 0 bases and the J segment 9 bases; nucleotides outside the gene matches: 1. CDR1 is MNHNY and CDR2 is SVGAGI in the germline V gene (reference sequence). The CDR3 length is 15 residues. CDR3 sequence reads: CASSYSGTSGGAQYF. CDR3 DNA: TGTGCCAGCAGTTACTCCGGGACTAGCGGGGGGGCCCAGTACTTC.

V and J are TRBV24-1 and TRBJ1-1; 7 nucleotides match TRBD1. The CDR3 has 14 residues. Germline values: CDR1 KGHDR, CDR2 SFDVKD. The V segment lost 10 bases and the J segment 1 base; nucleotides outside the gene matches: 8. In DNA, the CDR3 is TGTGCCACGGAGAGACGACAGGGGAACACTGAAGCTTTCTTT. It specifies CATERRQGNTEAFF.

The rearrangement joins TRBV27 to TRBJ1-2, with D perhaps matching TRBD1 (6 bases). The CDR3 consists of 17 residues. Germline V CDR1 and CDR2: MNHEY, SMNVEV (reference sequence). V was trimmed by 5 bases and J by 2 bases, leaving 21 bases between them. The CDR3 DNA reads as TGTGCCAGCAGTGCCCTGGGAGCGGGACACTCGAACTATGGCTACACCTTC. It is translated as CASSALGAGHSNYGYTF.